The 29 T cell receptor beta chains listed next were all sequenced from one sample in a study of control samples from healthy donors and cancer patients. This table comes from immunoSEQ multiplex PCR, and its TCRdb copy is limited to in-frame clones, with some not included. The repertoire holds 90,000 to 100,000 clones, with around three quarters as singletons. The sequenced sample was blood. The receptors originated from a woman in her twenties or thirties in good health.

This clone was recorded only once. The DNA for the CDR3 is TGTGCCAGCAGTTCCAACAGGGGGCGCAGGACCGGGGAGCTGTTTTTT. It translates to CASSSNRGRRTGELFF. V gene TRBV27 combines with J gene TRBJ2-2, with TRBD1 matching over 9 bases. The germline V gene has CDR1 MNHEY and CDR2 SMNVEV (reference sequence). This CDR3 has 16 amino acids. The ends lost 4 bases at V and 5 bases at J; junction bases unmatched: 8.

The J gene is TRBJ2-7, the V gene TRBV3-1 (or the pseudogene TRBV3-2), with D perhaps being TRBD1 or TRBD2 (5 bases each). V gave up 0 bases and J gave up 3 bases, with 12 bases separating them. The length of the CDR3 is 15 residues. Germline CDR1 is LGHDT and CDR2 is YNNKEL (reference sequence). CDR3 coding DNA: TGTGCCAGCAGCCAAGAGGGGGTGGAGGACTACGAGCAGTACTTC. It yields the protein CASSQEGVEDYEQYF.

This clone was detected a few times. This chain joins TRBV6-2 or TRBV6-3 and TRBJ1-2; no definite D call. The V and J ends lost 5 bases and 3 bases respectively, with 7 bases between them. Germline CDR1 and CDR2: MNHEY and SVGEGT. This CDR3 comprises 12 residues. CDR3 DNA sequence: TGTGCCAGCAGTGCAGGTCACTATGGCTACACCTTC. This codes for CASSAGHYGYTF.

This clone occurred a few times. In nucleotides, the CDR3 is TGTGCCAGCTCACCAAAACTGCGCCAAGAGACCCAGTACTTC. Translation gives CASSPKLRQETQYF. V and J are TRBV18 and TRBJ2-5; no firm D call. Germline-derived CDR1 and CDR2 are KGHSH and LQKENI. This CDR3 is 14 amino acids long. Trimming took 2 bases from V and 1 from J, leaving 8 bases between them.

The chain joins TRBV7-2 to TRBJ2-3; 9 positions agree with TRBD2. The CDR3 extends over 15 amino acids. Looked up from germline, CDR1 is SGHTA and CDR2 is FQGNSA. V trimming: 1 base; J trimming: 1 base; junction bases outside the gene matches: 0. The CDR3, as DNA: TGTGCCAGCAGCTTAGAGCGGGGGGGCACAGATACGCAGTATTTT. This encodes CASSLERGGTDTQYF.

This clone came up many times. The chain carries TRBV11-2 and TRBJ1-1, with D hard to call. CDR3 size: 15 residues. Trimming took off 1 base at V and 1 base at J, with 10 bases between the two ends. CDR1 SGHAT and CDR2 FQNNGV come from the germline V gene. As DNA, the CDR3 is TGTGCCAGCAGCTTAGTAGTGACAAGGAACACTGAAGCTTTCTTT. It yields the protein CASSLVVTRNTEAFF.

This chain uses TRBV5-6 with TRBJ1-2; 7 nucleotides align to TRBD1. Trimming took 1 base from V and 4 from J; bases not matched to a gene: 10. Germline loops: CDR1 SGHDT, CDR2 YYEEEE. CDR3 length: 16 amino acids. CDR3 sequence: CASSLRTGIFSYGYTF. The CDR3 nucleotides read TGTGCCAGCAGCTTGAGGACAGGCATTTTCAGCTATGGCTACACCTTC.

This chain connects TRBV30 to TRBJ1-2; D unclear. In germline, CDR1 is GTSNPN, CDR2 SVGIG (reference sequence). This CDR3 spans 13 amino acids. V was clipped by 3 bases and J by 7 bases, with 15 bases between them. This CDR3 is CAWRAQVLGGYTF. CDR3 coding DNA: TGTGCCTGGAGGGCCCAGGTTCTCGGTGGCTACACCTTC.

This clone was seen more than once but under ten times. The V and J genes are TRBV2 and TRBJ2-2; D uncertain. This CDR3 has 13 residues. V gave up 4 bases and J gave up 7 bases, with 10 bases separating them. Germline V lookup: CDR1 SNHLY, CDR2 FYNNEI. The CDR3 bases are TGTGCCAGCAGTGTTTATGCAGACGGGGAGCTGTTTTTT. This codes for CASSVYADGELFF.

This clone was found a few times. CDR3 protein: CASSLADGAYEQYF. CDR3 coding DNA: TGTGCCAGCAGCTTGGCAGACGGGGCCTACGAGCAGTACTTC. The V call is TRBV11-1, the J call TRBJ2-7; D is possibly TRBD2 (5 bases). V shed 3 bases and J shed 2 bases, with 11 bases lying between them. Germline CDR1 SGHAT, CDR2 FQDESV (reference sequence). The CDR3 runs to 14 residues.

This clone was observed a handful of times. J is TRBJ1-6 and V is TRBV30; 9 bases agree with TRBD1. In germline, CDR1 is GTSNPN, CDR2 SVGIG (reference sequence). With V trimmed by 5 bases and J by 6 bases, 11 bases remained unmatched. The CDR3 extends over 16 amino acids. CDR3 sequence reads: CAWGDRDRVVNSPLHF. In nucleotides, the CDR3 is TGTGCCTGGGGGGACCGGGACAGGGTGGTTAATTCACCCCTCCACTTT.

The rearrangement joins TRBV24-1 to TRBJ1-2; the D gene is possibly TRBD1 (6 bases). Trimming cost V 4 bases and J 4 bases, with 24 bases left between them. The germline V gene encodes CDR1 KGHDR and CDR2 SFDVKD. There are 18 residues in the CDR3. The CDR3 loop reads CATSDSRDIDTLGYGYTF. The CDR3 coding sequence is TGTGCCACCAGTGACAGCCGGGACATCGATACCCTGGGCTATGGCTACACCTTC.

This chain links TRBV6-6 with TRBJ2-3; 10 bases are shared with TRBD2. V trimming: 5 bases; J trimming: 5 bases; junction bases outside the gene matches: 13. Per the germline V gene, CDR1 is MNHNY and CDR2 is SVGAGI (reference sequence). The CDR3 is 17 residues long. CDR3 sequence reads: CASSLRQRGGPGDTQYF. DNA for the CDR3: TGTGCCAGCAGTCTCCGGCAGCGGGGGGGGCCCGGAGATACGCAGTATTTT.

The chain carries TRBV30 and TRBJ2-5; D ambiguous. Germline CDR1 and CDR2: GTSNPN and SVGIG (reference sequence). This CDR3 has 12 amino acids. The V end was cut by 0 bases, the J end by 9 bases, with 11 bases between. The CDR3 coding sequence is TGTGCCTGGAGTGTGTCAGGCCGGGCCCAGTACTTC. Encoded protein: CAWSVSGRAQYF.

In its sample, this clone ranks as medium-sized. The rearrangement uses TRBV7-8 and TRBJ2-7; no firm D call. The germline V gene encodes CDR1 SGHVS and CDR2 FQNEAQ. Between the trimmed V and J ends, which lost 1 base and 6 bases, there was a span of 13 bases. The length of the CDR3 is 14 residues. The CDR3 here is CASSLGYGTGEQYF. CDR3 in DNA: TGTGCCAGCAGCTTAGGATACGGCACGGGCGAGCAGTACTTC.

CDR3 protein: CASSYPKIRDRHRYEQYF. CDR3 sequence (DNA): TGTGCCAGCAGCTATCCAAAGATTCGGGACAGGCATAGGTACGAGCAGTACTTC. The chain employs TRBV6-2 or TRBV6-3 and TRBJ2-7; 8 nucleotides agree with TRBD1. Trimming cost V 6 bases and J 4 bases; bases outside gene matches: 20. The V gene's germline CDR1 is MNHEY and CDR2 SVGEGT. The CDR3 contains 18 residues.

This CDR3 reads CASSDLNYGYTF. The CDR3 DNA follows: TGTGCCAGCAGTGACTTGAACTATGGCTACACCTTC. This chain links TRBV6-6 with TRBJ1-2; no clear D gene. Germline V gene lookup returns CDR1 MNHNY and CDR2 SVGAGI (reference sequence). V lost 5 bases to trimming and J lost 2 bases, with 6 bases between them. The CDR3 is made up of 12 amino acids.

The genes are TRBV10-3 and TRBJ2-2; TRBD2 aligns across 11 bases. The CDR3 length is 16 residues. Germline-derived CDR1 and CDR2 are ENHRY and SYGVKD. V was clipped by 0 bases and J by 7 bases; unmatched bases: 4. As DNA, the CDR3 is TGTGCCATCAGTGAGTCGACTAGCGGGACAATCGGGGAGCTGTTTTTT. It translates to CAISESTSGTIGELFF.

V gene TRBV13 combines with J gene TRBJ2-3, with D perhaps matching TRBD2 (5 bases). Trimming shortened V by 5 bases and J by 2 bases, and 17 bases separated the two germline ends. This CDR3 comprises 16 residues. Germline assignment: CDR1 PRHDT and CDR2 FYEKMQ (reference sequence). CDR3 coding DNA: TGTGCCAGCAGCGTACACGGGGTGGGGTTCACAGATACGCAGTATTTT. Its protein product is CASSVHGVGFTDTQYF.

The chain combines TRBV6-1 with TRBJ2-1; D is possibly TRBD2 (6 bases). Per the germline V gene, CDR1 is MNHNS and CDR2 is SASEGT. The CDR3 consists of 15 residues. The V end lost 1 base, the J end lost 4 bases, and 11 bases lay between the germline ends. CDR3 DNA sequence: TGTGCCAGCAGTGAAGGGGAGGAAGGGTACAATGAGCAGTTCTTC. It yields the protein CASSEGEEGYNEQFF.

The J gene is TRBJ1-2, the V gene TRBV6-5; a weak D match, TRBD1 (6 bases). V was pared by 7 bases and J by 2 bases, with 11 bases between. This CDR3 is 13 amino acids long. CDR1 is MNHEY and CDR2 is SVGAGI in the germline V gene. The CDR3 coding sequence is TGTGCCAGCACTCGGGGGCCGAACTATGGCTACACCTTC. It codes for CASTRGPNYGYTF.

The chain has TRBV18 and TRBJ1-1; D possibly corresponds to TRBD1 (5 bases). The CDR3 is made up of 14 amino acids. The germline V gene has CDR1 KGHSH and CDR2 LQKENI. The V gene lost 5 bases and the J gene lost 1 base, with 11 bases spanning the gap. CDR3 nucleotide sequence: TGTGCCAGCTCAATAGCGGGGACGAACACTGAAGCTTTCTTT. Residues: CASSIAGTNTEAFF. The full variable domain, in which reference TRBV18 and TRBJ1-1 provide the parts outside the CDR3, is NAGVMQNPRHLVRRRGQEARLRCSPMKGHSHVYWYRQLPEEGLKFMVYLQKENIIDESGMPKERFSAEFPKEGPSILRIQQVVRGDSAAYFCASSIAGTNTEAFFGQGTRLTVV.

This clone came up many times. Other DNA sequences of this sample code for an identical CDR3. The genes are TRBV5-5 and TRBJ2-5; D remains ambiguous. Germline V gene lookup returns CDR1 SGHKS and CDR2 YYEKEE (reference sequence). This CDR3 has 11 amino acids. V was cut by 0 bases and J by 5 bases, with 2 bases left in between. The chain's CDR3 is CASSLVETQYF. In nucleotides, the CDR3 is TGTGCCAGCAGCTTGGTTGAGACCCAGTACTTC. Drawing the rest from reference TRBV5-5 and TRBJ2-5, the complete variable domain is DAGVTQSPTHLIKTRGQQVTLRCSPISGHKSVSWYQQVLGQGPQFIFQYYEKEERGRGNFPDRFSARQFPNYSSELNVNALLLGDSALYLCASSLVETQYFGPGTRLLVL.

The gene calls are TRBV5-1 and TRBJ1-3; 11 nucleotides match TRBD1. The length of the CDR3 is 17 residues. The germline V gene encodes CDR1 SGHRS and CDR2 YFSETQ. Trimming at V came to 4 bases and at J to 3 bases, leaving 9 bases not matched to a gene. CDR3 coding DNA: TGCGCCAGCAGCAGAAGGGGACAGGGGGTAAATGGAAACACCATATATTTT. Translated, it gives CASSRRGQGVNGNTIYF.

In its sample, this clone was seen a few times. The genes are TRBV4-3 and TRBJ2-2; D is uncertain. CDR1 is LGHNA and CDR2 is YSLEER in the germline V gene. This CDR3 contains 15 residues. V gave up 1 base and J gave up 4 bases, with 10 bases separating them. CDR3 region: CASSQVVSSTGELFF. CDR3 DNA: TGCGCCAGCAGCCAAGTCGTTTCGAGCACCGGGGAGCTGTTTTTT.

The chain is built from TRBV3-1 (or the pseudogene TRBV3-2) and TRBJ2-5, with D possibly being TRBD2 (6 bases). V dropped 4 bases and J dropped 4 bases, with 19 bases sitting between them. Looked up from germline, CDR1 is LGHDT and CDR2 is YNNKEL (reference sequence). The CDR3 is made up of 16 amino acids. The CDR3 nucleotides read TGTGCCAGCAGCCCGATTGGGCGTATGGAGGGAGAGACCCAGTACTTC. This encodes CASSPIGRMEGETQYF.

This clone was seen a handful of times. The chain is built from TRBV19 and TRBJ1-6; D is uncertain. In germline, CDR1 is LNHDA, CDR2 SQIVND (reference sequence). Trimming left V 0 bases short and J 0 bases short, with 21 bases between. This CDR3 is 21 amino acids long. CDR3 DNA sequence: TGTGCCAGTAGTATAGATCTATATAAGGTCGATCCGAGCTCCTATAATTCACCCCTCCACTTT. This gives the protein CASSIDLYKVDPSSYNSPLHF. Supplemented by reference TRBV19 and TRBJ1-6, the full variable domain reads DGGITQSPKYLFRKEGQNVTLSCEQNLNHDAMYWYRQDPGQGLRLIYYSQIVNDFQKGDIAEGYSVSREKKESFPLTVTSAQKNPTAFYLCASSIDLYKVDPSSYNSPLHFGNGTRLTVT.

J is TRBJ1-2 and V is TRBV4-3; possibly TRBD1 for D (6 bases). Germline CDR1 reads LGHNA; CDR2 reads YSLEER. The V end lost 0 bases, the J end lost 3 bases, and 14 bases lay between the germline ends. The CDR3 consists of 16 residues. DNA for the CDR3: TGCGCCAGCAGCCAAGAAGGGGGGGGAGGTTACTATGGCTACACCTTC. It codes for CASSQEGGGGYYGYTF.

This chain links TRBV6-5 with TRBJ1-6; TRBD1 aligns across 7 bases. Trimming at V came to 7 bases and at J to 8 bases, leaving 8 bases not matched to a gene. The CDR3 has 14 residues. Germline V CDR1 and CDR2: MNHEY, SVGAGI. This CDR3 is CASTQGEPHSPLHF. Here the CDR3 DNA reads TGTGCCAGCACTCAGGGGGAGCCCCATTCACCCCTCCACTTT.